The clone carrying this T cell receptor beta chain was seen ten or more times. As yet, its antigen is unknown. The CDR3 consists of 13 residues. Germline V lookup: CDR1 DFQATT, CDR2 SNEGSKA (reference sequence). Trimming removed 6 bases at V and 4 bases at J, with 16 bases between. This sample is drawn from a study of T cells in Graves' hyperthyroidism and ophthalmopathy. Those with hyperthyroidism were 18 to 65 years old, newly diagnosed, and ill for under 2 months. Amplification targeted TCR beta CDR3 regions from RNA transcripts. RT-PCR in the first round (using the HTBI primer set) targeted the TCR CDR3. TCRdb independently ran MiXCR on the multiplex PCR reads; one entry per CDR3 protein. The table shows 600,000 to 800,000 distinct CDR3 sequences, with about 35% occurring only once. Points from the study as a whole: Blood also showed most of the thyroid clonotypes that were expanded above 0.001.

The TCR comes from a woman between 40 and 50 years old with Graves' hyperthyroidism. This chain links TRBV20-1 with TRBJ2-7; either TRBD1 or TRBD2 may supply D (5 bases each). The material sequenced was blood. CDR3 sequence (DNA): TGCAGTGCCCCCGAGGGGCCGCCATACGAGCAGTACTTC. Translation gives CSAPEGPPYEQYF.